These 16 T cell receptor beta chains share one sample of origin, sequenced in a study of T cells after yellow fever vaccination. TCRdb redid the calling of the 5' RACE reads with MiXCR, one entry per CDR3 protein. The table has around 300,000 distinct CDR3 sequences, approximately 4% seen once; the top ten hold 15% to 20%. This specimen consisted of PBMCs, obtained 15 days after the yellow fever booster vaccination. The receptors stem from a man aged 18 to 29 who received the YFV17D yellow fever vaccine.

This clonotype occurred many times. The genes are TRBV6-5 and TRBJ1-2; a possible D gene is TRBD1 (6 bases). The CDR3 covers 17 residues. Germline assignment: CDR1 MNHEY and CDR2 SVGAGI. V gave up 2 bases and J gave up 1 base, with 17 bases separating them. CDR3 in DNA: TGTGCCAGCAGTTACAAAGTCGCAGGGGCAATTAACTATGGCTACACCTTC. Translated: CASSYKVAGAINYGYTF.

This clonotype was recorded at least ten times. The V and J genes are TRBV4-1 and TRBJ1-2; D is unclear. CDR3 length: 14 residues. V was shortened by 5 bases and J by 2 bases, with 12 bases between the two germline ends. The germline V gene has CDR1 MGHRA and CDR2 YSYEKL. The CDR3 spells CASSDIPRNYGYTF. Written as DNA, the CDR3 is TGCGCCAGCAGCGATATTCCGAGGAACTATGGCTACACCTTC.

In its sample, this clonotype was seen a few times. J is TRBJ2-5 and V is TRBV3-1; TRBD2 might be the D (6 bases). The CDR3 contains 13 residues. V was pared by 1 base and J by 5 bases, with 8 bases between. Germline V gene data show CDR1 as LGHDT and CDR2 as YNNKEL (reference sequence). CDR3 bases: TGTGCCAGCAGCCAAGTAGGGAGGGAGACCCAGTACTTC. As protein: CASSQVGRETQYF.

The chain links TRBV18 to TRBJ1-4; D is undetermined. Germline CDR1 and CDR2: KGHSH and LQKENI. The CDR3 is made up of 14 amino acids. Trimming stripped 4 bases from V and 3 bases from J, with 9 bases between. CDR3 residues: CASSQGFANEKLFF. The CDR3 DNA reads as TGTGCCAGCTCACAGGGATTCGCTAATGAAAAACTGTTTTTT.

The rearrangement uses TRBV7-9 and TRBJ1-4; weak D call: TRBD1 (5 bases). V was pared by 1 base and J by 8 bases, with 11 bases between. Looked up from germline, CDR1 is SEHNR and CDR2 is FQNEAQ (reference sequence). This CDR3 region has 14 residues. The DNA of the CDR3 is TGTGCCAGCAGCTTAGATGGGGCGGTGGAAAAACTGTTTTTT. Translating it yields CASSLDGAVEKLFF.

This clonotype was counted many times. The chain combines TRBV4-2 with TRBJ1-2; a weak D match, TRBD1 (5 bases). Deletions cut 1 base from V and 4 bases from J, with 10 bases between. Germline V CDR1 and CDR2: LGHNA, YNFKEQ. The CDR3 extends over 14 amino acids. The chain's CDR3 is CASSQVTELYGYTF. In DNA, the CDR3 is TGTGCCAGCAGCCAAGTGACAGAGCTCTATGGCTACACCTTC.

V gene TRBV28 combines with J gene TRBJ1-2, with TRBD1 identical over 12 bases. The CDR3 consists of 15 residues. Germline values: CDR1 MDHEN, CDR2 SYDVKM. V dropped 6 bases and J dropped 8; count of bases not matched to a gene: 10. The CDR3 loop reads CASRRGGQGAGGYTF. DNA of the CDR3: TGTGCCAGCAGGCGGGGGGGACAGGGGGCGGGCGGCTACACCTTC.

This clonotype has just a few counts. This sequence joins TRBV11-2 and TRBJ2-3; the D is unclear. CDR1 SGHAT and CDR2 FQNNGV come from the germline V gene. The CDR3 has 13 amino acids. V lost 0 bases and J lost 8, with 9 bases in between. The CDR3: CASSLELTLTQYF. The CDR3, as DNA: TGTGCCAGCAGCTTAGAACTCACTCTTACGCAGTATTTT.

This clonotype was counted a few times. V and J are TRBV6-6 and TRBJ2-7; 9 nucleotides match TRBD1. Unmatched junction bases numbered 4, after V lost 2 bases and J lost 2 bases. This CDR3 region has 15 residues. The germline CDR1 and CDR2 sequences are MNHNY and SVGAGI (reference sequence). The CDR3 nucleotides read TGTGCCAGCAGTTACATGGACAGGGGCCCCTACGAGCAGTACTTC. It translates to CASSYMDRGPYEQYF.

This clonotype was counted many times. The genes are TRBV20-1 and TRBJ2-2, with 7 nucleotides matching TRBD2. The CDR3 is 12 residues long. The trim removed 5 bases at V and 5 bases at J, leaving 2 bases unmatched. Germline V gives CDR1 DFQATT, CDR2 SNEGSKA (reference sequence). CDR3: CSAGGGTGELFF. The CDR3 bases are TGCAGTGCTGGCGGGGGTACCGGGGAGCTGTTTTTT.

This clonotype showed up many times. The chain couples TRBV7-9 to TRBJ1-2, with D maybe TRBD1 (5 bases). CDR1 SEHNR and CDR2 FQNEAQ come from the germline V gene (reference sequence). Trimming removed 5 bases at V and 2 bases at J, with 15 bases between. CDR3 length: 15 residues. As DNA, the CDR3 is TGTGCCAGCAGCCCAGGTGGGGACCCGAACTATGGCTACACCTTC. Residues: CASSPGGDPNYGYTF.

This sequence joins TRBV7-7 and TRBJ2-5; 15 bases line up with TRBD2. The CDR3 loop spans 16 amino acids. CDR1 and CDR2 (germline): SSHAT, FNYEAQ (reference sequence). The V and J ends lost 5 bases and 4 bases, in that order; junction bases with no gene match: 5. In DNA, the CDR3 is TGTGCCAGCAGCCGGACTAGCGGGGGGGCCTCAGAGACCCAGTACTTC. This codes for CASSRTSGGASETQYF.

This clonotype has ten or more counts. J is TRBJ2-5 and V is TRBV20-1, with 11 bases matching TRBD2. The length of the CDR3 is 17 residues. In germline, CDR1 is DFQATT, CDR2 SNEGSKA (reference sequence). The V and J ends lost 1 base and 6 bases, in that order; junction bases with no gene match: 13. The chain's CDR3 is CSARVASGGPGTQTQYF. DNA of the CDR3: TGCAGTGCTAGAGTTGCTAGCGGGGGGCCCGGAACCCAGACCCAGTACTTC.

At least ten counts were recorded for this clonotype. The chain carries TRBV12-3 or TRBV12-4 and TRBJ2-3, with 9 bases fitting TRBD1. With V trimmed by 7 bases and J by 6 bases, 11 bases remained unmatched. This CDR3 region has 15 residues. In DNA, the CDR3 is TGTGCCAGCACTCAGGGACAGGGTGGCGGGGATACGCAGTATTTT. Translated: CASTQGQGGGDTQYF.

This clonotype appeared many times. The chain carries TRBV7-6 and TRBJ1-3; D might be TRBD1 (5 bases). Trimming stripped 5 bases from V and 1 base from J, with 9 bases between. The CDR3 is made up of 14 amino acids. The germline V gene has CDR1 SGHVS and CDR2 FNYEAQ. CDR3 residues: CASSPGGSGNTIYF. CDR3 nucleotide sequence: TGTGCCAGCAGCCCCGGGGGGTCTGGAAACACCATATATTTT.

This clonotype was seen ten or more times. J is TRBJ1-5 and V is TRBV5-5; unclear D gene. Per germline, CDR1 SGHKS and CDR2 YYEKEE (reference sequence). This CDR3 is 14 amino acids long. V lost 0 bases and J 9 bases, leaving 13 bases between the germline ends. CDR3: CASSLGRSPRPQHF. The CDR3, as DNA: TGTGCCAGCAGCTTGGGGCGGAGTCCTCGGCCCCAGCATTTT.